These T cell receptor beta chains were read from a single sample in a study of blood T cell repertoires in COVID-19. Profiling relied on immunoSEQ multiplex PCR, and the TCRdb table lists in-frame clones only, not all of them. The sample includes under 250,000 clones, roughly nine tenths of them seen just once. The sequencing sample was made of peripheral blood. The receptors originated from a man in his 60s with COVID-19, enrolled during active disease. Both conserved end residues are part of each CDR3. A D gene is named only where the DNA matches it firmly.

v_gene: TRBV5-5; d_gene: TRBD1; j_gene: TRBJ1-5; CDR3aa: CASSLGGQVNQPQHF; CDR3nt: TGTGCCAGCAGCTTGGGGGGACAGGTCAATCAGCCCCAGCATTTT
v_gene: TRBV21-1; d_gene: -; j_gene: TRBJ2-7; CDR3aa: CASSYGGMAYEQYF; CDR3nt: TGTGCCAGCAGCTACGGCGGTATGGCCTACGAGCAGTACTTC
v_gene: TRBV7-9; d_gene: -; j_gene: TRBJ2-7; CDR3aa: CASSYPTRNVYEQYF; CDR3nt: TGTGCCAGCAGCTACCCTACTAGAAATGTCTACGAGCAGTACTTC
v_gene: TRBV11-2; d_gene: TRBD1; j_gene: TRBJ1-2; CDR3aa: CASSLESQGGYGYTF; CDR3nt: TGTGCCAGCAGCTTAGAATCGCAGGGGGGCTATGGCTACACCTTC
v_gene: TRBV30; d_gene: TRBD1; j_gene: TRBJ2-1; CDR3aa: CAWSRDSSSYNEQFF; CDR3nt: TGTGCCTGGAGCCGGGACAGCAGCTCCTACAATGAGCAGTTCTTC
v_gene: TRBV3-1/TRBV3-2; d_gene: -; j_gene: TRBJ2-2; CDR3aa: CASSGQYTTGELFF; CDR3nt: TGTGCCAGCAGCGGACAATACACTACCGGGGAGCTGTTTTTT
v_gene: TRBV29-1; d_gene: -; j_gene: TRBJ1-2; CDR3aa: CSVMTDYYGYTF; CDR3nt: TGCAGCGTAATGACAGACTACTATGGCTACACCTTC
v_gene: TRBV19; d_gene: TRBD1; j_gene: TRBJ2-1; CDR3aa: CASSTFPTGESRDEQFF; CDR3nt: TGTGCCAGTAGTACCTTCCCGACAGGGGAAAGTAGGGATGAGCAGTTCTTC
v_gene: TRBV2; d_gene: -; j_gene: TRBJ2-7; CDR3aa: CASSESGPPYEQYF; CDR3nt: TGTGCCAGCAGTGAAAGCGGGCCTCCCTACGAGCAGTACTTC
v_gene: TRBV19; d_gene: -; j_gene: TRBJ2-1; CDR3aa: CATQGTVGYEQFF; CDR3nt: TGTGCCACCCAGGGGACGGTCGGGTATGAGCAGTTCTTC
v_gene: TRBV2; d_gene: -; j_gene: TRBJ1-2; CDR3aa: CASTARNYGYTF; CDR3nt: TGTGCCAGCACGGCCAGGAACTATGGCTACACCTTC
v_gene: TRBV2; d_gene: -; j_gene: TRBJ1-2; CDR3aa: CASSGRHLPNYGYTF; CDR3nt: TGTGCCAGCAGTGGACGACATCTCCCTAACTATGGCTACACCTTC